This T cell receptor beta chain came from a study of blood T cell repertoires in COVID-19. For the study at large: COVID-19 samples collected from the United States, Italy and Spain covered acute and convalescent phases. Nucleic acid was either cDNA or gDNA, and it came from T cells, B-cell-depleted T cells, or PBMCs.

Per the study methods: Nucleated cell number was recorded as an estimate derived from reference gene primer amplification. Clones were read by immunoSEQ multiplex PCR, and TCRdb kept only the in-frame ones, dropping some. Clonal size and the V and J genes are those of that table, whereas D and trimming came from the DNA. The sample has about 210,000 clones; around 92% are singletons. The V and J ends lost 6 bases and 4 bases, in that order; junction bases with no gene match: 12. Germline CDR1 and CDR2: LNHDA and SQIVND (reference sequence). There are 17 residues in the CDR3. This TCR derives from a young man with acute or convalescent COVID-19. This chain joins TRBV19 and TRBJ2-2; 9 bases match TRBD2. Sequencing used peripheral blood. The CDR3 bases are TGTGCCAGTAGATTTCTGCTTGGCGGGGGGGGCACCGGGGAGCTGTTTTTT. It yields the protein CASRFLLGGGGTGELFF.